This section outlines one T cell receptor (beta chain) sequence together with its context. With 3 bases removed from V and 10 bases from J, the gap between germline ends came to 16 bases. Germline V gene data show CDR1 as MGHRA and CDR2 as YSYEKL. The CDR3 has 13 amino acids. The data derive from a study of blood T cell repertoires in COVID-19. Study summary: The United States, Italy and Spain were the sources of the acute and convalescent COVID-19 samples. In each case, the material was cDNA or gDNA derived from T cells, B-cell-depleted T cells, or PBMCs.

As originally analysed: Nucleated cell counts were estimated from reference gene primer amplification. TCRdb's copy holds only in-frame clones and misses some; the assay was immunoSEQ multiplex PCR. V and J calls and clone size are copied from that table; D and trimming were computed from the DNA. Of just over 250,000 clones in the sample, about 87% are singletons; the top ten hold 2% to 3%. This chain joins TRBV4-1 and TRBJ2-7, with D possibly being TRBD1 (6 bases). The sequenced sample consisted of peripheral blood. This sequence was found in a woman in her 50s with acute or convalescent COVID-19. The CDR3 is CASSHLGTPGQYF. The DNA of the CDR3 is TGCGCCAGCAGCCATCTTGGGACACCCGGTCAGTACTTC.